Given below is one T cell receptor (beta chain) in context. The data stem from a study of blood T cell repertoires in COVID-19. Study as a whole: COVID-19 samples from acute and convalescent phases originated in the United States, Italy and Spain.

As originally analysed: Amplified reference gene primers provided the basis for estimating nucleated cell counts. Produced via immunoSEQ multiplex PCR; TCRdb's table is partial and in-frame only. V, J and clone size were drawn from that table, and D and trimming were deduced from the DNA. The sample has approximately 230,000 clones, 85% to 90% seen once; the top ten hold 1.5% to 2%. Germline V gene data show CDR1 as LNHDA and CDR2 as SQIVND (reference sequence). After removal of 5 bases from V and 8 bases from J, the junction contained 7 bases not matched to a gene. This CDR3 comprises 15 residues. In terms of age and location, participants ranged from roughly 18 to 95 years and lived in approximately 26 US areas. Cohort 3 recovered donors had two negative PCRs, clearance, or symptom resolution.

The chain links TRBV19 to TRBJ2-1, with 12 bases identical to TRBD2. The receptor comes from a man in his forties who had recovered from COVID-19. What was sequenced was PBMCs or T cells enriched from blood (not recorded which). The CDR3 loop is CASSVSSGRADEQFF. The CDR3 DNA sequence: TGTGCCAGTAGTGTCTCTAGCGGGAGGGCTGATGAGCAGTTCTTC.